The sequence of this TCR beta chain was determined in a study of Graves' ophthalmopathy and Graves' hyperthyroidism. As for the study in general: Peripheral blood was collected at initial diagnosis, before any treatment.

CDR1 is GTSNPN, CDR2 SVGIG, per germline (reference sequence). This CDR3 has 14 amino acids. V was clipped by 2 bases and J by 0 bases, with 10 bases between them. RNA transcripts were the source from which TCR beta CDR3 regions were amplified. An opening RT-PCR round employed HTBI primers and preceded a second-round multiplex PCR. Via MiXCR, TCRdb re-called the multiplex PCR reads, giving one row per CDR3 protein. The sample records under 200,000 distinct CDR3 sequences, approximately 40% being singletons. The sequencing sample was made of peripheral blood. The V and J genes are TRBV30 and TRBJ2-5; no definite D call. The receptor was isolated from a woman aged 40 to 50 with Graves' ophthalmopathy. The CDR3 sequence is CAWSLGPNQETQYF. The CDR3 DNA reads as TGTGCCTGGAGTCTAGGCCCGAACCAAGAGACCCAGTACTTC.